The table lists the clone carrying this T cell receptor beta chain with many counts. Its antigen is currently unknown. Regions amplified from RNA transcripts were the TCR beta CDR3 regions. The HTBI primer set served for first-round RT-PCR of the TCR CDR3. Each CDR3 protein is one row after TCRdb ran MiXCR on the multiplex PCR reads. The table records 380,000 or so distinct CDR3 sequences, about 13% of them present only once. This entry comes from a study of T cells in Graves' hyperthyroidism and ophthalmopathy. Whole-study context: Before treatment of any kind, peripheral blood was taken at initial diagnosis.

Each diagnosis drew on symptoms, thyroxine, TRAb, thyroid ultrasound and orbital computed tomography findings. Study results and limitations: Model predictions of ophthalmopathy came a median 6.5 months before onset. Most thyroid clonotypes with frequency above 0.001 were detected in blood.

CDR1 is MDHEN and CDR2 is SYDVKM in the germline V gene. The CDR3 consists of 15 residues. Trimming removed 5 bases at V and 6 bases at J, with 19 bases between. This clonotype originated in a man aged 25 to 45 with Graves' hyperthyroidism that later progressed to Graves' ophthalmopathy. Sequencing input: blood. This sequence joins TRBV28 and TRBJ2-5; TRBD1 might be the D (6 bases). The DNA of the CDR3 is TGTGCCAGCAGTGAGTTGGCAGGGGTCAGGAAGACCCAGTACTTC. This encodes CASSELAGVRKTQYF.